This paragraph covers one TCR beta chain sequence. The antigen remains unidentified. The germline gives CDR1 MNHEY, CDR2 SMNVEV (reference sequence). The CDR3 consists of 13 residues. The germline V and J ends were trimmed by 7 bases and 8 bases, with 15 bases remaining between them. Built from TCR beta cDNA, the libraries had unique molecular identifiers in them. T cells numbering about 0.85 to 11 million yielded cDNA molecules that totaled about 500,000. TCRdb redid the calling of the PCR reads with MiXCR, one entry per CDR3 protein. The sample lists fewer than 900,000 distinct CDR3 sequences; roughly 46% were seen once. The data originate from a study of post-analysis software for immune sequencing data. Findings of the study overall: Included in a set of about 5 TRBV segments more frequent in patients than controls were TRBV5-6, TRBV5-1 and TRBV20-1.

The V and J genes are TRBV27 and TRBJ2-1, with D possibly being TRBD1 or TRBD2 (5 bases each). The sample consisted of blood. The sequence was obtained from a girl aged 10 to 17 with multiple sclerosis. CDR3: CASTEVGRHEQFF. The CDR3 region has the DNA TGTGCCAGCACGGAGGTGGGGCGTCATGAGCAGTTCTTC.